This T cell receptor (beta chain) originates from a study of blood T cell repertoires in COVID-19. Study as a whole: COVID-19 samples from acute and convalescent phases originated in the United States, Italy and Spain. The cDNA or gDNA used as material had been derived from T cells, B-cell-depleted T cells, or PBMCs.

Produced via immunoSEQ multiplex PCR; TCRdb's table is partial and in-frame only. The sample lists some 460,000 clones, around nine tenths occurring once. Assignment of participants to cohorts was predicated upon participant-reported clinical history. This CDR3 spans 15 amino acids. From germline, CDR1 is MNHEY and CDR2 SVGAGI. V was pared by 4 bases and J by 2 bases, with 12 bases between. The material sequenced was PBMCs or T cells enriched from blood (not recorded which). This chain joins TRBV6-5 and TRBJ2-1, with D hard to call. This sequence originates from a woman under 30 with acute COVID-19. CDR3 in amino acids: CASSSMASTYNEQFF. The CDR3 DNA follows: TGTGCCAGCAGTTCCATGGCCTCCACCTACAATGAGCAGTTCTTC.